Below are 30 T cell receptor beta chains sequenced from a single sample in a study of blood T cell repertoires in COVID-19. Some clones are missing from TCRdb's copy, which holds only in-frame ones; the method was immunoSEQ multiplex PCR. The repertoire holds 150,000 to 180,000 clones, with more than 75% as singletons. The sequenced sample was peripheral blood. The receptors stem from an older woman with COVID-19, enrolled during active disease.

This clone appeared once. The chain couples TRBV9 to TRBJ1-2; a weak D match, TRBD1 (6 bases). V lost 0 bases and J 1 base, leaving 7 bases between the germline ends. CDR3 size: 14 residues. The germline CDR1 and CDR2 sequences are SGDLS and YYNGEE. DNA of the CDR3: TGTGCCAGCAGCGTAGGGGACAATAACTATGGCTACACCTTC. This translates into CASSVGDNNYGYTF.

This clone was seen a single time. The chain joins TRBV6-5 to TRBJ1-2, with D unresolved. Germline CDR1 reads MNHEY; CDR2 reads SVGAGI. The CDR3 runs 11 residues. V lost 7 bases, J lost 8 bases, and 11 bases lay in between. The chain's CDR3 is CASTGAEGYTF. CDR3 in DNA: TGTGCCAGCACGGGAGCGGAAGGCTACACCTTC.

A single count supports this clone. V gene TRBV6-4 combines with J gene TRBJ2-3; possible D gene TRBD1, 5 bases. Germline V lookup: CDR1 MRHNA, CDR2 SNTAGT. V lost 0 bases and J lost 4, with 11 bases in between. This CDR3 spans 15 amino acids. The CDR3 loop reads CASSDSRQGPDTQYF. CDR3 DNA: TGTGCCAGCAGTGACTCGCGTCAGGGCCCAGATACGCAGTATTTT.

The chain links TRBV4-1 to TRBJ2-7, with 8 bases lining up with TRBD2. Germline lookup yields CDR1 MGHRA and CDR2 YSYEKL. This CDR3 contains 14 residues. After removal of 1 base from V and 3 bases from J, the junction contained 2 bases not matched to a gene. As DNA, the CDR3 is TGCGCCAGCAGCCAAGTGAGCGGGAGCTACGAGCAGTACTTC. This encodes CASSQVSGSYEQYF.

Only one count was recorded for this clone. The chain combines TRBV5-1 with TRBJ2-5; TRBD2 might be the D (5 bases). The CDR3 totals 15 residues. V was pared by 1 base and J by 4 bases, with 14 bases between. Looked up from germline, CDR1 is SGHRS and CDR2 is YFSETQ. CDR3 sequence: CASSLSSGSRETQYF. CDR3 nucleotides: TGCGCCAGCAGCTTGTCCTCTGGGAGCCGAGAGACCCAGTACTTC.

The V call is TRBV2, the J call TRBJ1-2, with 9 nucleotides matching TRBD1. This CDR3 comprises 15 residues. The germline V gene encodes CDR1 SNHLY and CDR2 FYNNEI. The ends lost 5 bases at V and 2 bases at J; junction bases unmatched: 6. The CDR3 sequence is CASSQRTGANYGYTF. The CDR3 DNA is TGTGCCAGCAGTCAACGGACAGGGGCCAACTATGGCTACACCTTC.

The chain combines TRBV5-1 with TRBJ1-1; tentatively, D is TRBD1 (5 bases). The CDR3 spans 14 residues. Germline V lookup: CDR1 SGHRS, CDR2 YFSETQ. V lost 3 bases and J 1 base, leaving 10 bases between the germline ends. CDR3 DNA: TGCGCCAGCAGCTGGAGGGGAGGGAACACTGAAGCTTTCTTT. Translated: CASSWRGGNTEAFF.

The V gene is TRBV7-9, the J gene TRBJ2-5; tentatively, D is TRBD1 (6 bases). This CDR3 is built from 16 residues. V lost 1 base and J lost 0, with 12 bases in between. Per the germline V gene, CDR1 is SEHNR and CDR2 is FQNEAQ (reference sequence). This CDR3 reads CASSLGQAGHQETQYF. The CDR3, as DNA: TGTGCCAGCAGCTTAGGACAGGCCGGGCACCAAGAGACCCAGTACTTC.

The chain employs TRBV19 and TRBJ2-1; D possibly corresponds to TRBD1 (5 bases). Trimming pared 8 bases from V and 4 bases from J, leaving 9 bases between. Germline assignment: CDR1 LNHDA and CDR2 SQIVND (reference sequence). The CDR3 is 12 residues long. The CDR3 sequence is CASGAGYNEQFF. The CDR3 DNA reads TGTGCCAGTGGGGCAGGATACAATGAGCAGTTCTTC.

This sequence joins TRBV25-1 and TRBJ2-2; D gene uncertain. The CDR3 extends over 13 amino acids. Trimming left V 0 bases short and J 8 bases short, with 7 bases between. Germline loops: CDR1 MGHDK, CDR2 SYGVNS. CDR3 residues: CASSEYPVGELFF. The CDR3 DNA is TGTGCCAGCAGTGAATATCCTGTTGGGGAGCTGTTTTTT.

This sequence joins TRBV2 and TRBJ1-3; 7 nucleotides line up with TRBD1. This CDR3 comprises 14 residues. Germline CDR1 SNHLY, CDR2 FYNNEI. The V gene end was trimmed by 5 bases and the J gene end by 3 bases; junction bases not matched to a gene: 4. The CDR3 protein is CASSQQGNGNTIYF. The CDR3 bases are TGTGCCAGCAGTCAACAGGGGAATGGAAACACCATATATTTT.

The chain employs TRBV7-2 and TRBJ1-2; 7 bases match TRBD1. This CDR3 comprises 13 residues. Per the germline V gene, CDR1 is SGHTA and CDR2 is FQGNSA. After removal of 3 bases from V and 4 bases from J, the junction contained 2 bases not matched to a gene. CDR3 DNA sequence: TGTGCCAGCAGCTTGGGACAGCGCTATGGCTACACCTTC. Translated, it gives CASSLGQRYGYTF.

The chain carries TRBV10-3 and TRBJ1-2; TRBD1 agrees at 10 bases. With 4 bases clipped from V and 6 bases from J, the junction kept 2 bases outside the gene matches. The CDR3 contains 13 residues. Per germline, CDR1 ENHRY and CDR2 SYGVKD. In nucleotides, the CDR3 is TGTGCCATCAGTGGCGGGACAGGGGATGGCTACACCTTC. Its translation is CAISGGTGDGYTF.

The J gene is TRBJ2-7, the V gene TRBV2; 8 bases are a match to TRBD1. J lost 4 bases, V lost 5 bases, and 10 bases had no gene match. The CDR3 contains 15 residues. Germline V gene data show CDR1 as SNHLY and CDR2 as FYNNEI. CDR3 sequence (DNA): TGTGCCAGCAGTCACCCGGGACAGGTGTTATACGAGCAGTACTTC. Translated: CASSHPGQVLYEQYF.

On this clone: The same CDR3 can be traced to other DNA sequences in this sample. This chain connects TRBV27 to TRBJ1-1, with D tentatively TRBD1 (5 bases). The CDR3 consists of 13 residues. V lost 2 bases and J 1 base, leaving 5 bases between the germline ends. CDR1 is MNHEY, CDR2 SMNVEV, per germline (reference sequence). CDR3 in DNA: TGTGCCAGCAGTTTAGGACAGAACACTGAAGCTTTCTTT. Encoded protein: CASSLGQNTEAFF.

A single count supports this clone. The chain employs TRBV6-5 and TRBJ1-3; 9 bases map to TRBD1. This CDR3 comprises 15 residues. CDR1 and CDR2 from the germline V gene are MNHEY and SVGAGI. The V and J ends lost 6 bases and 1 base, in that order; junction bases with no gene match: 4. The CDR3, as DNA: TGTGCCAGCAGACCTGGGACAGGGTCTGGAAACACCATATATTTT. It specifies CASRPGTGSGNTIYF.

The rearrangement uses TRBV19 and TRBJ2-6; TRBD2 matches 8 bases. The germline V gene has CDR1 LNHDA and CDR2 SQIVND (reference sequence). V shed 3 bases, J shed 10 bases, and the junction held 8 bases outside the gene matches. The CDR3 loop spans 15 amino acids. The CDR3 is CASSIVAGRENVLTF. CDR3 coding DNA: TGTGCCAGTAGTATTGTAGCGGGAAGGGAAAACGTCCTGACTTTC.

This clone was counted a single time. This rearrangement joins TRBV5-1 to TRBJ1-1; no reliable D call. The CDR3 extends over 14 amino acids. The V gene's germline CDR1 is SGHRS and CDR2 YFSETQ. Trimming took 3 bases from V and 6 from J, leaving 15 bases between them. CDR3: CASSWRVPGAEAFF. The CDR3 DNA follows: TGCGCCAGCAGCTGGCGTGTGCCCGGGGCTGAAGCTTTCTTT.

The chain links TRBV13 to TRBJ2-1; tentatively, D is TRBD2 (5 bases). V dropped 0 bases and J dropped 0 bases, with 6 bases sitting between them. Germline CDR1 PRHDT, CDR2 FYEKMQ (reference sequence). The CDR3 runs 15 residues. The CDR3 loop is CASSLGGSSYNEQFF. The DNA for the CDR3 is TGTGCCAGCAGCTTAGGTGGGAGCTCCTACAATGAGCAGTTCTTC.

The chain is built from TRBV19 and TRBJ2-1; no definite D call. Germline assignment: CDR1 LNHDA and CDR2 SQIVND (reference sequence). This CDR3 has 13 residues. V dropped 3 bases and J dropped 3 bases, with 6 bases sitting between them. The CDR3 nucleotides read TGTGCCAGTAGTATGAACTTCTACAATGAGCAGTTCTTC. Protein: CASSMNFYNEQFF.

The chain has TRBV9 and TRBJ2-1; TRBD2 is a possible D gene (6 bases). Trimming left V 2 bases short and J 0 bases short, with 9 bases between. Germline CDR1 reads SGDLS; CDR2 reads YYNGEE. The CDR3 extends over 15 amino acids. The CDR3 nucleotides read TGTGCCAGCAGCGTGGGCGGGACCTCCTACAATGAGCAGTTCTTC. It yields the protein CASSVGGTSYNEQFF.

This clone was detected only once. The V and J genes are TRBV9 and TRBJ1-3; D is undetermined. V gave up 4 bases and J gave up 0 bases, with 8 bases separating them. This CDR3 has 14 amino acids. Germline V gives CDR1 SGDLS, CDR2 YYNGEE. The CDR3 region has the DNA TGTGCCAGCAGCACGACTCACTCTGGAAACACCATATATTTT. Translated: CASSTTHSGNTIYF.

This chain uses TRBV11-2 with TRBJ2-3, with 11 bases that match TRBD1. The CDR3 covers 15 residues. CDR1 SGHAT and CDR2 FQNNGV come from the germline V gene. Germline trimming cut 5 bases from V and 4 bases from J; bases unmatched to any gene: 5. The DNA of the CDR3 is TGTGCCAGCAGCCCCTGGACAGGGGGCTCAGATACGCAGTATTTT. It encodes CASSPWTGGSDTQYF.

The chain is built from TRBV5-6 and TRBJ1-2, with 10 bases matching TRBD1. With 4 bases clipped from V and 6 bases from J, the junction kept 9 bases outside the gene matches. Germline assignment: CDR1 SGHDT and CDR2 YYEEEE. There are 15 residues in the CDR3. As DNA, the CDR3 is TGTGCCAGCAGCCGACCGACAGGGGGCAGGAATGGCTACACCTTC. Translated: CASSRPTGGRNGYTF. Looking up the rest from reference TRBV5-6 and TRBJ1-2 gives the full variable domain: DAGVTQSPTHLIKTRGQQVTLRCSPKSGHDTVSWYQQALGQGPQFIFQYYEEEERQRGNFPDRFSGHQFPNYSSELNVNALLLGDSALYLCASSRPTGGRNGYTFGSGTRLTVV.

As regards this clone: Other DNA sequences of this sample code for an identical CDR3. The chain recombines TRBV11-2 with TRBJ1-2, with TRBD1 as a possible D gene (6 bases). Trimming pared 0 bases from V and 8 bases from J, leaving 7 bases between. Germline V CDR1 and CDR2: SGHAT, FQNNGV. CDR3 length equals 12 residues. The CDR3 DNA reads TGTGCCAGCAGCTTAGAAGGGGGAGGCTACACCTTC. Protein: CASSLEGGGYTF. Based on the CDR3 plus reference TRBV11-2 and TRBJ1-2, the full variable domain is EAGVAQSPRYKIIEKRQSVAFWCNPISGHATLYWYQQILGQGPKLLIQFQNNGVVDDSQLPKDRFSAERLKGVDSTLKIQPAKLEDSAVYLCASSLEGGGYTFGSGTRLTVV.

The V call is TRBV10-1, the J call TRBJ1-1, with D perhaps matching TRBD1 (5 bases). The CDR3 totals 13 residues. In germline, CDR1 is WNHNN, CDR2 SYGVQD (reference sequence). Trimming stripped 3 bases from V and 4 bases from J, with 9 bases between. The CDR3 loop is CASSDQGPTEAFF. Written as DNA, the CDR3 is TGCGCCAGCAGTGACCAGGGTCCCACTGAAGCTTTCTTT.

The gene calls are TRBV7-9 and TRBJ2-1; 9 bases are a match to TRBD1. Losses at the gene ends were 5 bases for V and 7 bases for J; bases not matched to a gene: 3. CDR3 length: 13 residues. CDR1 is SEHNR, CDR2 FQNEAQ, per germline (reference sequence). The chain's CDR3 is CASSRTGANEQFF. The CDR3 DNA reads as TGTGCCAGCAGCCGGACAGGGGCGAATGAGCAGTTCTTC.

The V call is TRBV7-8, the J call TRBJ1-6; possibly TRBD1 for D (6 bases). The CDR3 contains 17 residues. The germline V gene has CDR1 SGHVS and CDR2 FQNEAQ. V was shortened by 5 bases and J by 7 bases, with 21 bases between the two germline ends. The chain's CDR3 is CASSPKMGDRLNSPLHF. As DNA, the CDR3 is TGTGCCAGCAGCCCAAAGATGGGCGACAGGTTAAATTCACCCCTCCACTTT.

V is TRBV9 and J is TRBJ2-5, with 8 positions matching TRBD2. This CDR3 is 16 amino acids long. Per the germline V gene, CDR1 is SGDLS and CDR2 is YYNGEE. Germline trimming cut 3 bases from V and 2 bases from J; bases unmatched to any gene: 9. In DNA form, the CDR3 reads TGTGCCAGCAGCGCGTTAGCGGGGATGGTTCAAGAGACCCAGTACTTC. Its protein is CASSALAGMVQETQYF.

This chain links TRBV5-5 with TRBJ2-5, with a tentative D call TRBD1 (5 bases). CDR3 length: 13 residues. Trimming took 5 bases from V and 7 from J, leaving 15 bases between them. Germline values: CDR1 SGHKS, CDR2 YYEKEE (reference sequence). The CDR3 region is CASRVSWQGTQYF. The CDR3 bases are TGTGCCAGCAGGGTCTCTTGGCAGGGGACCCAGTACTTC.